Presented here are 5 T cell receptor beta chains from one specimen sequenced in a study of blood T cell repertoires in COVID-19. Profiled with immunoSEQ multiplex PCR; TCRdb holds only in-frame clones, not every one. The table shows around 300,000 clones, with 90% occurring only once. The sequenced sample was peripheral blood. Every receptor here comes from a woman between 25 and 40 years old with COVID-19, enrolled during active disease.

This chain joins TRBV28 and TRBJ2-7; D unresolved. V lost 3 bases, J lost 4 bases, and 13 bases lay in between. This CDR3 spans 14 amino acids. CDR1 and CDR2 from the germline V gene are MDHEN and SYDVKM. The CDR3 nucleotides are TGTGCCAGCAGTTTCTCGGGTGGCAATTACGAGCAGTACTTC. This encodes CASSFSGGNYEQYF.

This chain uses TRBV7-9 with TRBJ2-7; D is perhaps TRBD2 (6 bases). The germline gives CDR1 SEHNR, CDR2 FQNEAQ (reference sequence). Trimming removed 5 bases from V and 2 bases from J, with 13 bases in between. This CDR3 has 14 residues. CDR3 sequence reads: CASSRGTLPYEQYF. In DNA form, the CDR3 reads TGTGCCAGCAGCCGAGGGACTCTGCCCTACGAGCAGTACTTC. Full variable domain (remainder filled in from reference TRBV7-9 and TRBJ2-7): DTGVSQNPRHKITKRGQNVTFRCDPISEHNRLYWYRQTLGQGPEFLTYFQNEAQLEKSRLLSDRFSAERPKGSFSTLEIQRTEQGDSAMYLCASSRGTLPYEQYFGPGTRLTVT.

The V gene is TRBV30, the J gene TRBJ2-5, with TRBD2 matching 14 bases. V gave up 1 base and J gave up 4 bases; unmatched junction bases: 2. The germline V gene has CDR1 GTSNPN and CDR2 SVGIG (reference sequence). CDR3 size: 15 residues. Written as DNA, the CDR3 is TGTGCCTGGAGTGAGGGACTAGCGGGAGCAGAGACCCAGTACTTC. Amino acids: CAWSEGLAGAETQYF.

The rearrangement joins TRBV5-4 to TRBJ2-7, with a tentative D call TRBD2 (5 bases). Germline loops: CDR1 SGHNT, CDR2 YYREEE (reference sequence). The germline V and J ends were trimmed by 3 bases and 2 bases, with 12 bases remaining between them. This CDR3 comprises 14 residues. Here the CDR3 DNA reads TGTGCCAGCAGCTCGCCGGGAACGCCCTACGAGCAGTACTTC. This sequence encodes CASSSPGTPYEQYF.

The CDR3 protein is CSVEVQGAYEQYF. DNA for the CDR3: TGCAGCGTTGAAGTGCAGGGGGCGTACGAGCAGTACTTC. The V gene is TRBV29-1, the J gene TRBJ2-7, with TRBD1 identical over 8 bases. V trimming: 1 base; J trimming: 4 bases; junction bases outside the gene matches: 3. Looked up from germline, CDR1 is SQVTM and CDR2 is ANQGSEA. This CDR3 spans 13 amino acids.